This T cell receptor beta chain was observed in a study of radiotherapy plus CTLA-4 blockade in lung cancer. In its sample, this clone was seen a few times. TCRdb's table, derived via immunoSEQ multiplex PCR, lists solely in-frame clones and lacks some. The table records about 66,000 clones, around 83% of them present only once. With 4 bases removed from V and 8 bases from J, the gap between germline ends came to 9 bases. CDR1 and CDR2 (germline): ENHRY, SYGVKD. This CDR3 has 12 amino acids. The sample here was peripheral blood, taken from a patient treated with radiotherapy plus ipilimumab. The chain has TRBV10-3 and TRBJ2-1, with D uncertain. The clonotype was recovered from a human donor with non-small cell lung cancer who had a partial response to radiotherapy plus ipilimumab. CDR3 nucleotide sequence: TGTGCCATCAGTGGTGAGACTTATGAGCAGTTCTTC. It translates to CAISGETYEQFF.